The clone carrying this T cell receptor (beta chain) was observed a few times. The antigen is not known. The data derive from a study of T-cell reconstitution after alpha-beta-depleted transplantation in children. Unique molecular identifiers tagged the TCRbeta library. TCRdb re-called the PCR reads through MiXCR, storing one row per CDR3 protein. The sample lists 530,000 or so distinct CDR3 sequences; roughly a quarter were seen once. CDR3 length: 20 amino acids. Germline V gene data show CDR1 as SGDLS and CDR2 as YYNGEE. V lost 0 bases and J 0 bases, leaving 22 bases between the germline ends. Overall study results and limits: Fresh T-cell production supplied most of the T-cell counts and diversity seen one year after transplant. Roughly two months post-transplant, alpha-beta T cells reportedly originated from several hundred graft clones that had expanded. The study traced high day-60 TCRbeta diversity in some patients to surviving recipient T cells and thymic progenitors.

The chain is built from TRBV9 and TRBJ1-3; a weak D match, TRBD1 (5 bases). This TCR derives from a boy less than two years old with Wiskott-Aldrich syndrome, due to receive a stem cell transplant. Sequences were derived from PBMCs, sampled before TCRalphabeta/CD19-depleted stem cell transplant. CDR3 sequence reads: CASSVALPGRLPRSGNTIYF. CDR3 coding DNA: TGTGCCAGCAGCGTAGCTCTCCCGGGGCGACTTCCCCGCTCTGGAAACACCATATATTTT.